This is a list of T cell receptor beta chains from one sample in a study of PD-L1 blockade in urothelial cancer. The repertoire was sequenced with immunoSEQ multiplex PCR; TCRdb's copy has only in-frame clones and lacks some. The sample lists around 60,000 clones; about 76% were seen once. The sample here was PBMCs, taken around atezolizumab (anti-PD-L1) treatment. These receptors were collected from a man between 65 and 85 years old with urothelial cancer. Both conserved end residues are part of each CDR3. Fields, in order: V gene, J gene, D gene, clone size, CDR3 protein, CDR3 DNA. D genes are given only for firm matches. Only part of the rows carry a size: once, few, many, or a class if the clone is expanded.

TRBV6-5	TRBJ2-7	TRBD1	.	CASSSRMGTGDEQYF	TGTGCCAGCAGCTCCAGGATGGGGACAGGGGACGAGCAGTACTTC
TRBV27	TRBJ1-4	.	.	CASSPELGRQGGEKLFF	TGTGCCAGCAGTCCAGAGTTGGGTAGGCAGGGAGGTGAAAAACTGTTTTTT
TRBV18	TRBJ2-7	.	.	CASSPAGTNYEQYF	TGTGCCAGCTCACCGGCCGGGACAAACTACGAGCAGTACTTC
TRBV28	TRBJ1-1	.	once	CASSRPTGRMNTEAFF	TGTGCCAGCAGTCGACCGACAGGCCGCATGAACACTGAAGCTTTCTTT
TRBV6-5	TRBJ1-2	.	.	CASSYAYGYTF	TGTGCCAGCAGTTACGCGTATGGCTACACCTTC
TRBV19	TRBJ1-5	.	few	CASLGGLTQPQHF	TGTGCCAGTTTAGGCGGGTTGACTCAGCCCCAGCATTTT
TRBV18	TRBJ2-7	TRBD2	once	CASSVGTSGSGYEQYF	TGTGCCAGCTCGGTAGGGACTAGCGGGAGTGGCTACGAGCAGTACTTC
TRBV19	TRBJ2-1	TRBD2	.	CASSTSGYEQFF	TGTGCCAGTAGTACTAGCGGATACGAGCAGTTCTTC
TRBV6-5	TRBJ2-1	TRBD2	few	CASSYSGSTYNEQFF	TGTGCCAGCAGTTATAGCGGGAGCACCTACAATGAGCAGTTCTTC
TRBV5-1	TRBJ2-1	TRBD2	once	CASSVGLVNEQFF	TGCGCCAGCAGCGTGGGACTAGTGAATGAGCAGTTCTTC
TRBV30	TRBJ1-2	.	few	CAWSEDRFNYGYTF	TGTGCCTGGAGTGAGGACAGATTTAACTATGGCTACACCTTC
TRBV4-1	TRBJ2-1	TRBD2	.	CASSHPLAGDGNEQFF	TGCGCCAGCAGCCATCCGCTAGCGGGAGATGGCAATGAGCAGTTCTTC
TRBV19	TRBJ2-2	.	.	CASSILAGVDTGELFF	TGTGCCAGTAGTATATTGGCAGGCGTAGACACCGGGGAGCTGTTTTTT
TRBV2	TRBJ2-3	TRBD2	.	CASRGLAATDTQYF	TGTGCCAGCAGGGGACTAGCGGCCACAGATACGCAGTATTTT
TRBV19	TRBJ1-1	.	.	CASSMVPGAGHTEAFF	TGTGCCAGTAGTATGGTCCCAGGGGCCGGTCACACTGAAGCTTTCTTT
TRBV28	TRBJ1-1	.	few	CASSSPGQWMNTEAFF	TGTGCCAGCAGTTCGCCTGGACAGTGGATGAACACTGAAGCTTTCTTT
TRBV30	TRBJ2-5	TRBD2	few	CAWRGISGRRETQYF	TGTGCCTGGAGGGGAATTAGCGGGAGGAGGGAGACCCAGTACTTC
TRBV11-2	TRBJ1-2	.	.	CASSPALANYGYTF	TGTGCCAGCAGCCCCGCCCTAGCTAACTATGGCTACACCTTC
TRBV5-1	TRBJ2-7	TRBD2	.	CASSLGGLAGGVAYEQYF	TGCGCCAGCAGCTTGGGGGGACTAGCGGGAGGAGTGGCCTACGAGCAGTACTTC
TRBV7-9	TRBJ2-3	TRBD2	.	CASSRTSGSADTQYF	TGTGCCAGCAGCCGAACTAGCGGGAGCGCAGATACGCAGTATTTT
TRBV6-1	TRBJ1-2	.	once	CASSEGASYGYTF	TGTGCCAGCAGTGAAGGGGCCAGTTATGGCTACACCTTC
TRBV29-1	TRBJ2-5	TRBD2	.	CSSRPAGEETQYF	TGCAGCTCCCGCCCGGCGGGAGAAGAGACCCAGTACTTC
TRBV10-3	TRBJ2-1	TRBD1	.	CAISERDRGRNEQFF	TGTGCCATCAGTGAACGGGACAGGGGCCGGAATGAGCAGTTCTTC
TRBV18	TRBJ1-5	.	.	CASSPGDHQPQHF	TGTGCCAGCTCCCCCGGGGATCATCAGCCCCAGCATTTT
TRBV5-4	TRBJ2-1	.	.	CASSLEAGAAYNEQFF	TGTGCCAGCAGCTTGGAAGCAGGGGCGGCCTACAATGAGCAGTTCTTC
TRBV9	TRBJ2-7	TRBD1	.	CASSISSGTGDEQYF	TGTGCCAGCAGCATCAGCTCCGGGACAGGGGACGAGCAGTACTTC
TRBV2	TRBJ1-2	TRBD1	few	CASSADREGRYTF	TGTGCCAGCAGTGCTGACAGGGAAGGTCGCTACACCTTC
TRBV5-8	TRBJ2-1	TRBD2	.	CASSPLRAGGPNEQFF	TGTGCCAGCAGCCCACTTAGGGCGGGAGGGCCGAATGAGCAGTTCTTC